This TCR beta chain was profiled in a study of T-cell reconstitution after alpha-beta-depleted transplantation in children. This clonotype came up many times. Trimming at V came to 5 bases and at J to 1 base, leaving 4 bases not matched to a gene. The CDR3 spans 15 residues. Germline loops: CDR1 SQVTM, CDR2 ANQGSEA. The library targeted TCRbeta and was prepared with unique molecular identifiers. TCRdb fed the PCR reads into MiXCR, producing one record per CDR3 protein. The table includes 150,000 to 250,000 distinct CDR3 sequences, 5% to 7.5% detected once. The chain uses TRBV29-1 and TRBJ2-7; TRBD2 matches 14 bases. The TCR comes from a girl under three years old with combined immunodeficiency, due to receive a stem cell transplant. Sequenced here: PBMCs, sampled before TCRalphabeta/CD19-depleted stem cell transplant. CDR3 bases: TGCAGCGTTCTTGGGACTAGCGGGGGATCCTACGAGCAGTACTTC. As protein: CSVLGTSGGSYEQYF.